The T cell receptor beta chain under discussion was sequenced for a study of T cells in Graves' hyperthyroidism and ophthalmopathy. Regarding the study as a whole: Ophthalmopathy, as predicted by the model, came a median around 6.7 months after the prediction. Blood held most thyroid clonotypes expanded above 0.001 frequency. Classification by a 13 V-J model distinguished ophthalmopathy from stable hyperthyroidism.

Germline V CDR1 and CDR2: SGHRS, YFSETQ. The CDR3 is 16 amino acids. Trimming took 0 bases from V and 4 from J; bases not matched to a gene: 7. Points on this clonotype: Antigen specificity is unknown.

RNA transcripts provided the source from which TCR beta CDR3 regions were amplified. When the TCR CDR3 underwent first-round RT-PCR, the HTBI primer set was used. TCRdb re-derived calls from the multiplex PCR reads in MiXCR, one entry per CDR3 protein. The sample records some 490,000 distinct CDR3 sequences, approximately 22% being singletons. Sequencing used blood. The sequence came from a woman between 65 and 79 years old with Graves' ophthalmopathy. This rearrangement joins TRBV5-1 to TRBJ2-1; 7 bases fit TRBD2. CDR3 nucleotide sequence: TGCGCCAGCAGCTTGGAAGCCGGGAGGCTTTACAATGAGCAGTTCTTC. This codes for CASSLEAGRLYNEQFF.